One sample yielded the 18 T cell receptor beta chains listed below, sequenced in a study of T-cell reconstitution after alpha-beta-depleted transplantation in children. Preparation of the TCRbeta library was carried out with unique molecular identifiers. TCRdb recomputed calls from the PCR reads with MiXCR, one row per CDR3 protein. The sample shows 83,000 or so distinct CDR3 sequences, approximately 9.2% of them seen only once. The source material was PBMCs from the stem cell graft donor, sampled from the stem cell graft. These receptors were collected from a human donor who donated a stem cell graft to a child with congenital amegakaryocytic thrombocytopenia.

This clonotype was found many times. This chain connects TRBV12-3 or TRBV12-4 to TRBJ1-2, with TRBD1 matching over 7 bases. Trimming cost V 4 bases and J 8 bases; bases outside gene matches: 7. This CDR3 is 13 amino acids long. The CDR3 spells CASSSGGREGYTF. As DNA, the CDR3 is TGTGCCAGCAGTTCAGGGGGTAGGGAGGGCTACACCTTC.

This clonotype was seen repeatedly, ten times or more. The rearrangement links TRBV12-3 or TRBV12-4 to TRBJ1-2, with unresolved D. This CDR3 region has 15 residues. V lost 2 bases, J lost 10 bases, and 20 bases lay in between. The CDR3 DNA reads TGTGCCAGCAGTTTATCGGTGGAGGGCAGACCAGCCTACACCTTC. It yields the protein CASSLSVEGRPAYTF.

This clonotype has ten or more counts. The V call is TRBV20-1, the J call TRBJ2-1, with 11 bases lining up with TRBD2. Germline values: CDR1 DFQATT, CDR2 SNEGSKA (reference sequence). With V trimmed by 0 bases and J by 7 bases, 5 bases remained unmatched. This CDR3 is 15 amino acids long. The CDR3 sequence is CSARDVAGGKNEQFF. The DNA of the CDR3 is TGCAGTGCTAGAGACGTAGCGGGAGGGAAAAATGAGCAGTTCTTC.

There are many counts of this clonotype. One end of the junction fails to match germline, which may point to a read error. The chain has TRBV18 and TRBJ2-3; no reliable D call. The CDR3 length is 13 residues. CDR1 KGHSH and CDR2 LQKENI come from the germline V gene. CDR3: CASSTSDTYTQYF. The CDR3 bases are TGTGCCAGCTCAACATCCGACACATATACGCAGTATTTT.

The table lists this clonotype with many counts. The genes are TRBV7-3 and TRBJ2-1; weak D call: TRBD1 (5 bases). V lost 5 bases to trimming and J lost 7 bases, with 12 bases between them. Germline V gives CDR1 SGHTA, CDR2 FQGTGA. This CDR3 is built from 13 residues. CDR3 sequence (DNA): TGTGCCAGCAGCCAAGGGGCTCAAAATGAGCAGTTCTTC. This gives the protein CASSQGAQNEQFF.

The table lists this clonotype with many counts. The chain is built from TRBV6-1 and TRBJ2-5; D gene uncertain. Trimming removed 0 bases at V and 1 base at J, with 6 bases between. Per germline, CDR1 MNHNS and CDR2 SASEGT. This CDR3 is 14 amino acids long. CDR3 DNA sequence: TGTGCCAGCAGTGAAGCTAGGACCCAAGAGACCCAGTACTTC. It yields the protein CASSEARTQETQYF.

This clonotype was observed a few times. The rearrangement links TRBV7-9 to TRBJ2-3; 10 nucleotides match TRBD1. The germline CDR1 and CDR2 sequences are SEHNR and FQNEAQ (reference sequence). This CDR3 comprises 14 residues. With 7 bases clipped from V and 4 bases from J, the junction kept 5 bases outside the gene matches. This CDR3 reads CASTRDRGADTQYF. CDR3 DNA sequence: TGTGCCAGCACCCGGGACAGGGGCGCAGATACGCAGTATTTT.

This clonotype appeared many times. The J gene is TRBJ1-2, the V gene TRBV20-1, with D hard to call. Trimming shortened V by 0 bases and J by 2 bases, and 7 bases separated the two germline ends. CDR1 and CDR2 (germline): DFQATT, SNEGSKA (reference sequence). The CDR3 has 13 amino acids. The chain's CDR3 is CSARERQNYGYTF. The CDR3 DNA reads TGCAGTGCTAGAGAGAGGCAGAACTATGGCTACACCTTC.

As regards this clonotype: An end of the junction does not agree with germline; a read error may underlie this. CDR3 amino acids: CASSTYRRRITGELFF. The CDR3, as DNA: TGTGCCAGCAGCACCTACAGGCGGCGGATCACCGGGGAGCTGTTTTTC. This chain connects TRBV7-2 to TRBJ2-2; either TRBD1 or TRBD2 may fit D (5 bases each). The CDR3 has 16 residues. CDR1 and CDR2 (germline): SGHTA, FQGNSA.

This clonotype was recorded many times. The chain recombines TRBV3-1 with TRBJ1-2, with no clear D. The CDR3 is made up of 13 amino acids. V gave up 0 bases and J gave up 8 bases, with 10 bases separating them. The V gene's germline CDR1 is LGHDT and CDR2 YNNKEL (reference sequence). The chain's CDR3 is CASSQEDEEGYTF. CDR3 DNA sequence: TGTGCCAGCAGCCAAGAGGATGAGGAGGGCTACACCTTC.

This clonotype was seen at least ten times. The chain joins TRBV15 to TRBJ2-1; possibly TRBD2 for D (5 bases). Germline-derived CDR1 and CDR2 are LNHNV and YYDKDF (reference sequence). The CDR3 has 15 amino acids. V was clipped by 1 base and J by 6 bases, with 13 bases between them. The DNA of the CDR3 is TGTGCCACCAGCAGAGCCCGAGGGTTCGGCAATGAGCAGTTCTTC. It specifies CATSRARGFGNEQFF.

This clonotype has ten or more counts. The chain has TRBV5-1 and TRBJ2-1; TRBD2 aligns across 9 bases. Germline CDR1 reads SGHRS; CDR2 reads YFSETQ. V lost 1 base to trimming and J lost 3 bases; unmatched junction nucleotides: 8. The CDR3 covers 17 residues. In DNA form, the CDR3 reads TGCGCCAGCAGCTTGCAAACCCTAGCGGGGAACTACAATGAGCAGTTCTTC. Translated: CASSLQTLAGNYNEQFF. Full variable domain (outside the CDR3, taken from reference TRBV5-1 and TRBJ2-1): KAGVTQTPRYLIKTRGQQVTLSCSPISGHRSVSWYQQTPGQGLQFLFEYFSETQRNKGNFPGRFSGRQFSNSRSEMNVSTLELGDSALYLCASSLQTLAGNYNEQFFGPGTRLTVL.

This clonotype occurred many times. The chain links TRBV12-3 or TRBV12-4 to TRBJ2-2, with a possible D match to TRBD2 (6 bases). Trimming stripped 5 bases from V and 4 bases from J, with 11 bases between. CDR3 length: 14 residues. CDR3 nucleotide sequence: TGTGCCAGCAGTGGGACTTTGGGCACCGGGGAGCTGTTTTTT. Residues: CASSGTLGTGELFF.

This clonotype came up many times. The DNA of the CDR3 is TGTGCCAGCAGTAGCGGGACAGGGGTACAAGAGACCCAGTACTTC. Translated: CASSSGTGVQETQYF. This chain connects TRBV12-3 or TRBV12-4 to TRBJ2-5, with 10 bases matching TRBD1. The length of the CDR3 is 15 residues. The V segment lost 5 bases and the J segment 2 bases; nucleotides outside the gene matches: 5.

There are many counts of this clonotype. The chain employs TRBV12-3 or TRBV12-4 and TRBJ2-5, with 8 nucleotides matching TRBD2. V shed 8 bases and J 2 bases; nucleotides not matched to a gene: 10. This CDR3 region has 15 residues. The CDR3 DNA reads TGTGCCAGCCGAGAGAGCGGGGGACGACAAGAGACCCAGTACTTC. It yields the protein CASRESGGRQETQYF.

This clonotype was counted many times. The J gene is TRBJ2-2, the V gene TRBV12-3 or TRBV12-4; tentative D call: TRBD2 (6 bases). Deletions cut 6 bases from V and 0 bases from J, with 14 bases between. The CDR3 length is 16 residues. CDR3 nucleotide sequence: TGTGCCAGCAGGTCTGGGACTTCATCGAACACCGGGGAGCTGTTTTTT. This translates into CASRSGTSSNTGELFF.

The chain employs TRBV4-1 and TRBJ1-2, with 8 bases aligning to TRBD1. The CDR3 sequence is 16 residues long. J lost 5 bases, V lost 5 bases, and 13 bases had no gene match. The germline gives CDR1 MGHRA, CDR2 YSYEKL. The CDR3 spells CASSFDPDRAWYGYTF. Here the CDR3 DNA reads TGCGCCAGCAGCTTCGACCCGGACAGGGCATGGTATGGCTACACCTTC.

This clonotype appeared many times. The V and J genes are TRBV27 and TRBJ2-7; possibly TRBD1 or TRBD2 for D (5 bases each). The CDR3 length is 12 residues. V lost 3 bases to trimming and J lost 6 bases, with 9 bases between them. In germline, CDR1 is MNHEY, CDR2 SMNVEV (reference sequence). For the CDR3, the DNA is TGTGCCAGCAGTTTCAACGGGGCCGAGCAGTACTTC. Its translation: CASSFNGAEQYF.